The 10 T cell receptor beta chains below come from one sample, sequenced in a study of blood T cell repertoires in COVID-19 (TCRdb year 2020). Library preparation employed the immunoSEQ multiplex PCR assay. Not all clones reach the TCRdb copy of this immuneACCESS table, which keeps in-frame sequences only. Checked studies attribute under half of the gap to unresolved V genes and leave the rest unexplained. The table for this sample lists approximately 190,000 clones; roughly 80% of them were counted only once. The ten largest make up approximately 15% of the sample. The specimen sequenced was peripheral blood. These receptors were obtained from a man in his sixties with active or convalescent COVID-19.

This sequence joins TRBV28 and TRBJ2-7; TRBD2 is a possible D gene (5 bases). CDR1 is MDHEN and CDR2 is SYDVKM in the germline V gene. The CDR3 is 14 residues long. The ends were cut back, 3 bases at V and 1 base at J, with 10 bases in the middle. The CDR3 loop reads CASSLLRGSYEQYF. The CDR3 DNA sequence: TGTGCCAGCAGTTTGTTACGGGGATCCTACGAGCAGTACTTC.

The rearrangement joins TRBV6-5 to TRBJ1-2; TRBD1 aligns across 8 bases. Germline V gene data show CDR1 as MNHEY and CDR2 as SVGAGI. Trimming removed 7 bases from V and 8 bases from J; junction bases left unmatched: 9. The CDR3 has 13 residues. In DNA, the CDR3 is TGTGCCAGCATTGTAGGACAGGGAGCCGGCTACACCTTC. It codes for CASIVGQGAGYTF.

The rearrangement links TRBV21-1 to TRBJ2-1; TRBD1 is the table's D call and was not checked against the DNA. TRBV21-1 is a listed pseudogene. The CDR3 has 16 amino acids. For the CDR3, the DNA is TGTGCCAGCAGCGTCAGGGTACTTCCCTCCTACAATGAGCAGTTCTTC. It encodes CASSVRVLPSYNEQFF.

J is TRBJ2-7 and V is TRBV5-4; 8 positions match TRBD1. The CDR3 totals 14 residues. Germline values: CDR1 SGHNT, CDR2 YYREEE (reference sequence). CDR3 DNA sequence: TGTGCTCTAAAATCCGGGACAGGTCCCTACGAGCAGTACTTC. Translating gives CALKSGTGPYEQYF.

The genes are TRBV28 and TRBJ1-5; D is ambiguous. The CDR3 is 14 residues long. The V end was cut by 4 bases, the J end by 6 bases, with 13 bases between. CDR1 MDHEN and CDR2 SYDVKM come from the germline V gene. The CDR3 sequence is CASSSQTNSQPQHF. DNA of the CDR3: TGTGCCAGCAGTTCACAGACAAACAGTCAGCCCCAGCATTTT.

DNA of the CDR3: TGTGCCAGCAGCCCCTCACAGGACCGGGGGGACATTCAGTACTTC. This encodes CASSPSQDRGDIQYF. V is TRBV3-1 (or the pseudogene TRBV3-2) and J is TRBJ2-4; 7 positions agree with TRBD2. The V segment lost 4 bases and the J segment 8 bases; nucleotides outside the gene matches: 11. Looked up from germline, CDR1 is LGHDT and CDR2 is YNNKEL (reference sequence). There are 15 residues in the CDR3.

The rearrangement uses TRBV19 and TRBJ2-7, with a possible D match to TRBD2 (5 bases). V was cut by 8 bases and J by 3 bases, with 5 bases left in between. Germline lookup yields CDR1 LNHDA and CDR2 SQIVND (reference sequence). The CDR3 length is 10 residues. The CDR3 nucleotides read TGTGCCAGTGGGAGCTACGAGCAGTACTTC. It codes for CASGSYEQYF.

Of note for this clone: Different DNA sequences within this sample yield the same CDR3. The DNA of the CDR3 is TGCGCCAGCAGCCACCGAGAGACCCAGTACTTC. It specifies CASSHRETQYF. V is TRBV4-1 and J is TRBJ2-5, with D hard to call. CDR3 length equals 11 residues. From germline, CDR1 is MGHRA and CDR2 YSYEKL. Trimming took 3 bases from V and 4 from J, leaving 3 bases between them.

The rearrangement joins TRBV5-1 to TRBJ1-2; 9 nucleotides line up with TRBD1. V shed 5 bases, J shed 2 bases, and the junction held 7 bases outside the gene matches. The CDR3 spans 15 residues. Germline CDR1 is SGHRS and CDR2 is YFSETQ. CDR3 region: CASRHGTGQNYGYTF. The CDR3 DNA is TGCGCCAGCAGGCACGGGACAGGGCAGAACTATGGCTACACCTTC.

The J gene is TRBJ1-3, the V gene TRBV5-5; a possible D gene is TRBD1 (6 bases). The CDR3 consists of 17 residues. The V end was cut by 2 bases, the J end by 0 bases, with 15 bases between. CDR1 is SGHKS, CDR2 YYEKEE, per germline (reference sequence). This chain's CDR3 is CASSLADSGLSGNTIYF. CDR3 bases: TGTGCCAGCAGCTTAGCGGACAGCGGCCTCTCTGGAAACACCATATATTTT. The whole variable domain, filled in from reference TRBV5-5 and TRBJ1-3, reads DAGVTQSPTHLIKTRGQQVTLRCSPISGHKSVSWYQQVLGQGPQFIFQYYEKEERGRGNFPDRFSARQFPNYSSELNVNALLLGDSALYLCASSLADSGLSGNTIYFGEGSWLTVV.